The 31 T cell receptor beta chains presented below share a single source sample, sequenced in a study of OX40 agonist ivuxolimab in advanced cancers. Libraries were prepared by immunoSEQ multiplex PCR; TCRdb keeps only in-frame clonotypes and omits some of them. The profile shows 80,000 to 85,000 clones, around 84% of them singletons. This sample comprised CD4+ or CD8+ T cells sorted from blood, obtained in a trial of the OX40 agonist ivuxolimab. The origin of the receptors is an adult with an advanced solid tumor such as melanoma, head and neck, liver or kidney cancer.

J is TRBJ2-3 and V is TRBV19; D is perhaps TRBD2 (6 bases). The CDR3 loop spans 13 amino acids. Germline CDR1 reads LNHDA; CDR2 reads SQIVND (reference sequence). The ends were cut back, 4 bases at V and 6 bases at J, with 11 bases in the middle. The CDR3 loop reads CASSTTRGDTQYF. The CDR3 bases are TGTGCCAGTAGTACCACCCGGGGGGATACGCAGTATTTT. Using reference TRBV19 and TRBJ2-3 for the parts outside the CDR3, the full variable domain is DGGITQSPKYLFRKEGQNVTLSCEQNLNHDAMYWYRQDPGQGLRLIYYSQIVNDFQKGDIAEGYSVSREKKESFPLTVTSAQKNPTAFYLCASSTTRGDTQYFGPGTRLTVL.

The J gene is TRBJ2-5, the V gene TRBV7-2; possible D gene TRBD2, 6 bases. V gave up 4 bases and J gave up 2 bases, with 17 bases separating them. In germline, CDR1 is SGHTA, CDR2 FQGNSA. This CDR3 has 16 residues. The DNA of the CDR3 is TGTGCCAGCAGCTCGGGGCGGGGCCCGGCTCAAGAGACCCAGTACTTC. It is translated as CASSSGRGPAQETQYF. The full variable domain, with the rest looked up from reference TRBV7-2 and TRBJ2-5, is GAGVSQSPSNKVTEKGKDVELRCDPISGHTALYWYRQSLGQGLEFLIYFQGNSAPDKSGLPSDRFSAERTGGSVSTLTIQRTQQEDSAVYLCASSSGRGPAQETQYFGPGTRLLVL.

This chain links TRBV11-1 with TRBJ2-7; D is ambiguous. Germline V gene lookup returns CDR1 SGHAT and CDR2 FQDESV (reference sequence). The length of the CDR3 is 11 residues. V was cut by 1 base and J by 10 bases, with 8 bases left in between. CDR3 residues: CASSLGKVQYF. The CDR3 DNA is TGTGCCAGCAGCTTAGGAAAGGTTCAGTACTTC. The whole variable domain, filled in from reference TRBV11-1 and TRBJ2-7, reads EAEVAQSPRYKITEKSQAVAFWCDPISGHATLYWYRQILGQGPELLVQFQDESVVDDSQLPKDRFSAERLKGVDSTLKIQPAELGDSAMYLCASSLGKVQYFGPGTRLTVT.

The chain couples TRBV18 to TRBJ2-7; perhaps D is TRBD1 or TRBD2 (6 bases each). Germline values: CDR1 KGHSH, CDR2 LQKENI. V gave up 2 bases and J gave up 7 bases, with 18 bases separating them. The CDR3 has 15 amino acids. CDR3 DNA: TGTGCCAGCTCACCAAACAGGGAAGCGGCGGGAGAGCAGTACTTC. This sequence encodes CASSPNREAAGEQYF. Full variable domain (remainder filled in from reference TRBV18 and TRBJ2-7): NAGVMQNPRHLVRRRGQEARLRCSPMKGHSHVYWYRQLPEEGLKFMVYLQKENIIDESGMPKERFSAEFPKEGPSILRIQQVVRGDSAAYFCASSPNREAAGEQYFGPGTRLTVT.

The rearrangement uses TRBV7-3 and TRBJ2-1; D possibly corresponds to TRBD1 (6 bases). The CDR3 length is 13 residues. Germline lookup yields CDR1 SGHTA and CDR2 FQGTGA. With 5 bases removed from V and 4 bases from J, the gap between germline ends came to 9 bases. In nucleotides, the CDR3 is TGTGCCAGCAGCCGGACAGATTACAATGAGCAGTTCTTC. Translation gives CASSRTDYNEQFF.

The V call is TRBV18, the J call TRBJ2-7, with D tentatively TRBD1 or TRBD2 (5 bases each). Trimming cost V 0 bases and J 6 bases, with 12 bases left between them. CDR1 KGHSH and CDR2 LQKENI come from the germline V gene. This CDR3 spans 14 amino acids. CDR3 residues: CASSPPRDRGEQYF. Written as DNA, the CDR3 is TGTGCCAGCTCACCACCAAGGGACCGAGGCGAGCAGTACTTC.

V usage is TRBV29-1 and J usage is TRBJ1-2; 7 bases map to TRBD1. The CDR3 loop spans 11 amino acids. With V trimmed by 4 bases and J by 8 bases, 4 bases remained unmatched. Germline loops: CDR1 SQVTM, CDR2 ANQGSEA. The CDR3 spells CSVGGTEGYTF. CDR3 coding DNA: TGCAGCGTTGGAGGGACAGAAGGCTACACCTTC.

This clone was seen only once. This rearrangement joins TRBV7-8 to TRBJ1-5; D uncertain. CDR3 length: 14 amino acids. V was cut by 5 bases and J by 7 bases, with 15 bases left in between. Germline lookup yields CDR1 SGHVS and CDR2 FQNEAQ. The CDR3 sequence is CASSHSLGRQPQHF. DNA of the CDR3: TGTGCCAGCAGCCACAGCCTGGGTAGGCAGCCCCAGCATTTT.

This chain joins TRBV10-2 and TRBJ2-3; D gene unclear. CDR1 is WSHSY and CDR2 is SAAADI in the germline V gene. V was pared by 9 bases and J by 5 bases, with 15 bases between. CDR3 size: 13 residues. The CDR3 DNA reads TGCGCCAGTCGGATAGGCCCCATAGATACGCAGTATTTT. This encodes CASRIGPIDTQYF.

V usage is TRBV5-1 and J usage is TRBJ1-4; D is ambiguous. CDR1 SGHRS and CDR2 YFSETQ come from the germline V gene. The CDR3 covers 14 residues. Trimming removed 1 base from V and 0 bases from J, with 4 bases in between. CDR3 bases: TGCGCCAGCAGCTTGCAGACAACTAATGAAAAACTGTTTTTT. Encoded protein: CASSLQTTNEKLFF. The full variable domain, rest sourced from reference TRBV5-1 and TRBJ1-4, is KAGVTQTPRYLIKTRGQQVTLSCSPISGHRSVSWYQQTPGQGLQFLFEYFSETQRNKGNFPGRFSGRQFSNSRSEMNVSTLELGDSALYLCASSLQTTNEKLFFGSGTQLSVL.

This rearrangement joins TRBV11-3 to TRBJ2-5; D might be TRBD1 (6 bases). TRBJ2-7 matches the DNA end more closely, so the J call is doubtful. The CDR3 has 14 residues. Germline CDR1 and CDR2: SGHNT and YENEEA. CDR3 sequence: CASSLEGQSYEQYF. In DNA, the CDR3 is TGTGCCAGCAGCTTAGAAGGACAGTCCTACGAGCAGTACTTC.

The V and J genes are TRBV6-1 and TRBJ1-3; D perhaps matches TRBD1 (5 bases). This CDR3 is built from 16 residues. V lost 1 base to trimming and J lost 0 bases, with 10 bases between them. The germline V gene has CDR1 MNHNS and CDR2 SASEGT. DNA for the CDR3: TGTGCCAGCAGTGAAGGGCCGAGGGGCTCTGGAAACACCATATATTTT. Encoded protein: CASSEGPRGSGNTIYF.

The chain links TRBV5-1 to TRBJ2-2; D unresolved. Trimming removed 6 bases from V and 4 bases from J, with 7 bases in between. The CDR3 covers 12 residues. Germline-derived CDR1 and CDR2 are SGHRS and YFSETQ. This CDR3 is CASKATTGELFF. The CDR3 coding sequence is TGCGCCAGCAAGGCCACCACCGGGGAGCTGTTTTTT.

The chain recombines TRBV4-3 with TRBJ1-3; D may be TRBD1 (5 bases). The CDR3 is made up of 17 amino acids. The ends were cut back, 0 bases at V and 1 base at J, with 13 bases in the middle. In germline, CDR1 is LGHNA, CDR2 YSLEER. The CDR3 loop is CASSQERGRVSGNTIYF. The DNA for the CDR3 is TGCGCCAGCAGCCAAGAGAGGGGCAGGGTTTCTGGAAACACCATATATTTT.

This chain connects TRBV19 to TRBJ1-5; possibly TRBD1 for D (5 bases). Germline V gene sequence: CDR1 LNHDA, CDR2 SQIVND (reference sequence). V was cut by 2 bases and J by 2 bases, with 13 bases left in between. The CDR3 sequence is 16 residues long. The CDR3 bases are TGTGCCAGTAGTATAACGGGAGGGGTAGGCAATCAGCCCCAGCATTTT. It specifies CASSITGGVGNQPQHF. Looking up the rest from reference TRBV19 and TRBJ1-5 gives the full variable domain: DGGITQSPKYLFRKEGQNVTLSCEQNLNHDAMYWYRQDPGQGLRLIYYSQIVNDFQKGDIAEGYSVSREKKESFPLTVTSAQKNPTAFYLCASSITGGVGNQPQHFGDGTRLSIL.

The chain carries TRBV5-1 and TRBJ2-7; the D gene is possibly TRBD2 (5 bases). V was cut by 2 bases and J by 1 base, with 16 bases left in between. The CDR3 has 16 amino acids. The germline V gene has CDR1 SGHRS and CDR2 YFSETQ. The CDR3 reads CASSFTGSSGSYEQYF. CDR3 DNA: TGCGCCAGCAGCTTTACCGGGTCCTCGGGGTCCTACGAGCAGTACTTC.

This chain joins TRBV9 and TRBJ2-1, with 13 nucleotides matching TRBD2. The CDR3 length is 16 residues. From germline, CDR1 is SGDLS and CDR2 YYNGEE. Trimming took 3 bases from V and 5 from J; bases not matched to a gene: 5. The CDR3 reads CASSAELAGGNNEQFF. DNA of the CDR3: TGTGCCAGCAGCGCCGAACTAGCGGGAGGGAACAATGAGCAGTTCTTC.

The chain combines TRBV5-1 with TRBJ2-1; the match to TRBD2 covers 12 bases. The trim removed 6 bases at V and 7 bases at J, leaving 11 bases unmatched. The CDR3 runs to 16 residues. Germline V gene lookup returns CDR1 SGHRS and CDR2 YFSETQ. CDR3 region: CASTLGLAGKRNEQFF. The CDR3 DNA reads TGCGCCAGCACCCTCGGACTAGCGGGAAAGAGGAATGAGCAGTTCTTC.

The rearrangement joins TRBV7-6 to TRBJ2-2, with no clear D. The CDR3 runs 15 residues. The V gene's germline CDR1 is SGHVS and CDR2 FNYEAQ. Trimming cost V 1 base and J 5 bases, with 11 bases left between them. DNA of the CDR3: TGTGCCAGCAGCTTAGTAGGGCTAGGAACCGGGGAGCTGTTTTTT. Encoded protein: CASSLVGLGTGELFF.

The rearrangement links TRBV12-5 to TRBJ2-3; 7 bases are shared with TRBD2. J was trimmed by 4 bases and V by 5 bases; bases with no gene match: 9. The CDR3 runs 15 residues. CDR1 is LGHNT and CDR2 is FRNRAP in the germline V gene. The CDR3, as DNA: TGTGCTAGTGGTCTATCGACTAGCTATCCAGATACGCAGTATTTT. It is translated as CASGLSTSYPDTQYF.

This clone was seen only a few times. The junction departs from the called germline gene at one end, perhaps through a read error. The chain combines TRBV11-3 with TRBJ1-3, with D unresolved. CDR1 is SGHNT, CDR2 YENEEA, per germline. The CDR3 runs 13 residues. Here the CDR3 DNA reads TGTGCCAGCAGCTTGACATCTGGGAACACCATATATTTT. This sequence encodes CASSLTSGNTIYF.

The rearrangement uses TRBV18 and TRBJ1-5; 8 positions agree with TRBD1. V lost 2 bases and J lost 1; bases outside the gene matches: 10. CDR1 and CDR2 from the germline V gene are KGHSH and LQKENI. This CDR3 comprises 18 residues. The CDR3 protein is CASSPVGQVGVSNQPQHF. In nucleotides, the CDR3 is TGTGCCAGCTCACCAGTGGGACAGGTTGGAGTAAGCAATCAGCCCCAGCATTTT.

This chain joins TRBV6-6 and TRBJ1-1; 9 nucleotides match TRBD1. The ends lost 2 bases at V and 1 base at J; junction bases unmatched: 5. The CDR3 has 16 amino acids. CDR1 and CDR2 from the germline V gene are MNHNY and SVGAGI (reference sequence). The CDR3 DNA follows: TGTGCCAGCAGTTACGAGAGGGGACAGGGGAACACTGAAGCTTTCTTT. Translating gives CASSYERGQGNTEAFF.

The rearrangement joins TRBV5-4 to TRBJ2-7, with D possibly matching TRBD2 (5 bases). The CDR3 spans 12 residues. V was cut by 4 bases and J by 0 bases, with 5 bases left in between. Germline assignment: CDR1 SGHNT and CDR2 YYREEE (reference sequence). CDR3 sequence (DNA): TGTGCCAGCAGCCGGGACTCCTACGAGCAGTACTTC. It specifies CASSRDSYEQYF.

The rearrangement joins TRBV27 to TRBJ1-1, with D hard to call. The CDR3 runs 13 residues. Trimming stripped 6 bases from V and 0 bases from J, with 8 bases between. Germline V gives CDR1 MNHEY, CDR2 SMNVEV (reference sequence). The CDR3 here is CASSRHMNTEAFF. In DNA form, the CDR3 reads TGTGCCAGCAGCCGCCATATGAACACTGAAGCTTTCTTT.

The rearrangement uses TRBV6-1 and TRBJ1-3; 8 bases match TRBD1. After removal of 1 base from V and 8 bases from J, the junction contained 4 bases not matched to a gene. Germline V lookup: CDR1 MNHNS, CDR2 SASEGT. The CDR3 contains 14 residues. CDR3 residues: CASSEGQGAYTIYF. The CDR3 nucleotides are TGTGCCAGCAGTGAAGGCCAGGGGGCATACACCATATATTTT.

This chain connects TRBV7-6 to TRBJ2-7; 10 positions match TRBD2. The CDR3 covers 13 residues. The ends lost 8 bases at V and 4 bases at J; junction bases unmatched: 5. Germline V lookup: CDR1 SGHVS, CDR2 FNYEAQ. CDR3 nucleotide sequence: TGTGCCAGCGGACTAGCGGAGACGTACGAGCAGTACTTC. Its protein product is CASGLAETYEQYF.

The gene calls are TRBV9 and TRBJ2-7; 7 bases are shared with TRBD2. The trim removed 0 bases at V and 1 base at J, leaving 4 bases unmatched. Per germline, CDR1 SGDLS and CDR2 YYNGEE. This CDR3 comprises 15 residues. The CDR3 spells CASSVGASGSYEQYF. CDR3 DNA: TGTGCCAGCAGCGTAGGGGCTAGCGGTTCCTACGAGCAGTACTTC.

In this sample, this clone turned up once. The J gene is TRBJ1-2, the V gene TRBV6-1; D is possibly TRBD1 (5 bases). This CDR3 has 15 amino acids. Trimming took off 6 bases at V and 1 base at J, with 15 bases between the two ends. In germline, CDR1 is MNHNS, CDR2 SASEGT. CDR3 sequence (DNA): TGTGCCAGCAGAGACGGGGGAGGAAATAACTATGGCTACACCTTC. Amino acid sequence: CASRDGGGNNYGYTF.

The chain joins TRBV27 to TRBJ2-7; 10 nucleotides agree with TRBD2. J was trimmed by 5 bases and V by 2 bases; bases with no gene match: 3. This CDR3 spans 14 amino acids. CDR1 is MNHEY, CDR2 SMNVEV, per germline (reference sequence). The CDR3 sequence is CASSLQLAGDEQYF. Written as DNA, the CDR3 is TGTGCCAGCAGTTTACAGCTAGCGGGAGACGAGCAGTACTTC.

The V call is TRBV7-2, the J call TRBJ1-1; D is uncertain. Germline V lookup: CDR1 SGHTA, CDR2 FQGNSA. Trimming cost V 3 bases and J 3 bases, with 8 bases left between them. There are 13 residues in the CDR3. CDR3 sequence reads: CASSFYSYTEAFF. The CDR3, as DNA: TGTGCCAGCAGCTTCTACAGTTACACTGAAGCTTTCTTT.